The sequence of this TCR beta chain was determined in a study of PD-1 blockade in classical Hodgkin lymphoma. Study overall: Nivolumab dosed at 3 mg/kg went to patients intravenously every 2 weeks.

The CDR3 is 14 amino acids. The germline gives CDR1 LGHNA, CDR2 YSLEER. The V segment lost 6 bases and the J segment 2 bases; nucleotides outside the gene matches: 3. Method: immunoSEQ multiplex PCR; TCRdb's copy keeps in-frame clones and lacks some. The sample records about 16,000 clones, about 85% being singletons. Overall study findings and caveats: By cycle point C4D1, TCR diversity had risen significantly in CD4+ cells (but not CD8+ cells). When nivolumab was started under 1 year after ASCT, patients were excluded. Relapsed/refractory patients reportedly had lower baseline diversity than newly diagnosed patients.

After autologous stem cell transplantation all patients relapsed, and prior brentuximab vedotin exposure differed between cohorts. Negative magnetic selection isolated CD4+ T cells from thawed PBMCs. Worth noting for this clone: The antigen is undetermined.

The receptor comes from a human donor with classical Hodgkin lymphoma. The chain combines TRBV4-3 with TRBJ2-1; TRBD1 agrees at 8 bases. Sequences were derived from CD4+ T cells from blood, sampled at baseline. The CDR3 loop is CASRRTGTYNEQFF. The CDR3 DNA is TGCGCCAGCAGGAGGACAGGGACCTACAATGAGCAGTTCTTC.